This T cell receptor beta chain is drawn from a study of spatial heterogeneity in lung cancer. The time point is: sample taken at primary tumor resection. Researchers sequenced whole RNA taken from tumor, nontumor lung or frozen PBMC without sorting. Each TCR cDNA molecule bore a unique molecular identifier. TCRdb passed the 5' RACE reads through MiXCR, listing each CDR3 protein once. This table has under 40,000 distinct CDR3 sequences, approximately 5.2% appearing once. CDR1 is MDHEN and CDR2 is SYDVKM in the germline V gene. CDR3 length equals 14 residues. V was shortened by 1 base and J by 6 bases, with 12 bases between the two germline ends. Study-wide results and limits: At tumor resection, ubiquitous expanded TCRs were detected in blood more often than later.

Notes on this clonotype: What it recognizes is unknown. A much larger clone differs from this one at a single base, so this may be a read error.

Sequenced material: PBMCs, taken at surgery. This clonotype was sampled from a female donor with early-stage non-small cell lung cancer. The chain carries TRBV28 and TRBJ1-2; tentative D call: TRBD1 (5 bases). CDR3 loop: CASSLSGMVHGYTF. In DNA, the CDR3 is TGTGCCAGCAGTTTATCAGGGATGGTCCATGGCTACACCTTC.